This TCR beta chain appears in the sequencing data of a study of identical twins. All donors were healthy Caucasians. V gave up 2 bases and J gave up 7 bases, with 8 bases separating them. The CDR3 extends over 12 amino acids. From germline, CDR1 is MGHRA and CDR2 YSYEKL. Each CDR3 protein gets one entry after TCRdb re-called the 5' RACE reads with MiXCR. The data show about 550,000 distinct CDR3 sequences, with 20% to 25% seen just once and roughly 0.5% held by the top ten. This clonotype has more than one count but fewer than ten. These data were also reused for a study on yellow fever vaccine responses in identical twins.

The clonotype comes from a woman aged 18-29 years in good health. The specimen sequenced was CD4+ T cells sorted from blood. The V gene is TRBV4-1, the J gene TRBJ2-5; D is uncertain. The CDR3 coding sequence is TGCGCCAGCAGCCAACTGGGTGCGACCCAGTACTTC. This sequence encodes CASSQLGATQYF.